The text below deals with one TCR beta chain. Its specificity is not known. CDR1 MNHEY and CDR2 SVGAGI come from the germline V gene. The CDR3 is made up of 17 amino acids. Trimming cost V 2 bases and J 0 bases, with 14 bases left between them. This sample is drawn from a study of human T cells and chemical hapten exposure. About the research overall: Each week of the roughly 25-week study, patients had diphenylcyclopropenone applied to the scalp. General study results and limits: Compared with pre-sensitization or healthy control sets, expanded TCRs clustered more. The count of PT1 expanded TCRs correlated positively with patch test score.

Time point specified: patch test 3, about 24 weeks after DPC sensitization. Treatment given: therapeutic diphenylcyclopropenone sensitization with weekly scalp DPC. Donors, patients with alopecia ranging from 18 to 70 years old and judged suitable for DPC, provided samples. TCRdb ran MiXCR on the RACE reads and lists one entry per CDR3 protein. The sample records 75,000 to 90,000 distinct CDR3 sequences, about a tenth being singletons. This chain connects TRBV6-5 to TRBJ1-5; D is possibly TRBD1 (5 bases). The sequencing used whole blood, collected in connection with sensitization to the hapten diphenylcyclopropenone (DPC). The origin of this receptor is a woman in her forties or fifties with alopecia areata. Some clones in this sample may be carry-over from other donors' samples. CDR3 DNA: TGTGCCAGCAGTTACGGTGGGGCAGGGTATAGCAATCAGCCCCAGCATTTT. This gives the protein CASSYGGAGYSNQPQHF.